The sequence of this TCR beta chain was determined in a study of molecular identifiers for immune sequencing clone quantification. Naive CD8 libraries used about 19,000 to 1,000,000 sorted cells and 10%, 30% or 50% RNA. The length of the CDR3 is 15 residues. Deletions cut 1 base from V and 2 bases from J, with 10 bases between. Germline lookup yields CDR1 PRHDT and CDR2 FYEKMQ (reference sequence). The table lists this clonotype with many counts. Its antigen is not identified. TCRdb re-analysed the PCR reads in MiXCR, keeping a single row per CDR3 protein. The sample consists of 600,000 to 650,000 distinct CDR3 sequences, nearly 20% of them appearing once. Study results and caveats: Whereas naive cells kept under 1% of molecules in clones above 20 RNA copies, such clones held over 97% in effectors.

This sequence originates from a human donor in good health. Some libraries in this study had Jurkat cell RNA spiked in. This chain uses TRBV13 with TRBJ2-3; no definite D call. Sequencing used naive CD8+ T cells from blood, with Jurkat cell RNA spiked in. This sample's subset: FACS-sorted CD8+CD4-CCR7+CD45RA+ naive T cells. The CDR3 sequence: CASSLEGKATDTQYF. CDR3 coding DNA: TGTGCCAGCAGCTTAGAGGGAAAGGCCACAGATACGCAGTATTTT.